This T cell receptor beta chain was obtained from a study of blood T cell repertoires in COVID-19. Study-level background: COVID-19 samples collected from the United States, Italy and Spain covered acute and convalescent phases.

Germline CDR1 reads ENHRY; CDR2 reads SYGVKD. The V and J ends lost 5 bases and 3 bases, in that order; junction bases with no gene match: 8. The CDR3 spans 15 residues. The method was immunoSEQ multiplex PCR; TCRdb's version includes in-frame clones alone and lacks a portion of them. The table shows 200,000 to 250,000 clones, with 88% occurring only once. The specimen sequenced was peripheral blood. This TCR derives from a woman aged 55-69 years with acute or convalescent COVID-19. The chain employs TRBV10-3 and TRBJ1-2; TRBD1 matches at 8 bases. Here the CDR3 DNA reads TGTGCCATCAGTAGACCGGACAGGGCTGACTATGGCTACACCTTC. The encoded protein is CAISRPDRADYGYTF.